A few counts support the clone carrying this T cell receptor beta chain. The record originates from a study of blood T cell repertoires in COVID-19. Sequencing was performed with immunoSEQ multiplex PCR; in TCRdb, only in-frame clones are kept and a portion is missing. The table shows tens of thousands of clones, with approximately 82% occurring only once. Between the trimmed V and J ends, which lost 2 bases and 3 bases, there was a span of 8 bases. The CDR3 has 14 amino acids. Germline V lookup: CDR1 MNHNY, CDR2 SVGAGI (reference sequence). Sequencing was carried out using peripheral blood. The sequence derives from a woman of 80 years or more with acute or convalescent COVID-19. The V call is TRBV6-6, the J call TRBJ1-5; D unresolved. In DNA, the CDR3 is TGTGCCAGCAGTTACCAGGAGGACAATCAGCCCCAGCATTTT. Encoded protein: CASSYQEDNQPQHF.